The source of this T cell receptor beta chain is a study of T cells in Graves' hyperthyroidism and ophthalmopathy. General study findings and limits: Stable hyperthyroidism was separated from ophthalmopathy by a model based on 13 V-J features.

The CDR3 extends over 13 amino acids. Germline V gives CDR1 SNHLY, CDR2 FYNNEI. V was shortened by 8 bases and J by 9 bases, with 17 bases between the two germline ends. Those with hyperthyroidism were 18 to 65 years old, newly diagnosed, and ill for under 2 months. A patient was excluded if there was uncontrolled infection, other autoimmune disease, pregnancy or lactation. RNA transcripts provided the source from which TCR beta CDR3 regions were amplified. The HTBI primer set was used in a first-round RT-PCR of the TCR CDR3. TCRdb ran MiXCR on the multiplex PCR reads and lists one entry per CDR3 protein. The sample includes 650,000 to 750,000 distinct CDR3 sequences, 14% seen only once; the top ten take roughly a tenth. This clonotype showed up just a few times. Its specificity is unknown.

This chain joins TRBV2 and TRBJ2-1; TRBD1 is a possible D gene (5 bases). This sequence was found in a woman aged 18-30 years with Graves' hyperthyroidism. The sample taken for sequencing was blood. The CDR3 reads CASEPGPFSEQFF. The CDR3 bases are TGTGCCAGCGAGCCAGGGCCGTTTAGTGAGCAGTTCTTC.